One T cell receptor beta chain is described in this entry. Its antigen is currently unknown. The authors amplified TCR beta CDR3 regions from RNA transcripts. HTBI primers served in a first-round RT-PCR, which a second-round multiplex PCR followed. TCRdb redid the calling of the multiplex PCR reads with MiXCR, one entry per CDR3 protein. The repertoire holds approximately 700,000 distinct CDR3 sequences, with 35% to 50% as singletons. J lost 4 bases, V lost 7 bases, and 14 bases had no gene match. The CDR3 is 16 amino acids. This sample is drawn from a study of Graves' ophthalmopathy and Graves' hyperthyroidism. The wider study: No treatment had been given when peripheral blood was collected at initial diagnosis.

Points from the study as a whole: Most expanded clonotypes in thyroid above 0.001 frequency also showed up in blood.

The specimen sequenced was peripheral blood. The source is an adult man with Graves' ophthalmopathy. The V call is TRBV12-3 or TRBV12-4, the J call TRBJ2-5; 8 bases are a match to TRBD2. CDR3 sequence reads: CASNPGLAILPETQYF. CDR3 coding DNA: TGTGCCAGCAACCCCGGACTAGCAATTTTACCAGAGACCCAGTACTTC.